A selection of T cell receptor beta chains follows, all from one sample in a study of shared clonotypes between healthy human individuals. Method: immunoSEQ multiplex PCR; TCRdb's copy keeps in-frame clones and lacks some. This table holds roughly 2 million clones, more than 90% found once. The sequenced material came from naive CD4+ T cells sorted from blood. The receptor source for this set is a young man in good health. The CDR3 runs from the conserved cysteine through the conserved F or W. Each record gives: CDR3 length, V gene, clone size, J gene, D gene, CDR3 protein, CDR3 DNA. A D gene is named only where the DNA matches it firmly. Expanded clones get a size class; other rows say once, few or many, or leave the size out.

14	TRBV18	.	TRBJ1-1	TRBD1	CASSPGQENTEAFF	TGTGCCAGCTCCCCGGGACAGGAGAACACTGAAGCTTTCTTT
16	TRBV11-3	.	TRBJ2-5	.	CASSARGPAGMETQYF	TGTGCCAGCAGCGCGAGGGGGCCAGCGGGGATGGAGACCCAGTACTTC
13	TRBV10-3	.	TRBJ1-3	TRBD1	CATTGAPGNTIYF	TGTGCCACAACAGGGGCCCCTGGAAACACCATATATTTT
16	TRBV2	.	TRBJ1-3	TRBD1	CASSGGTGTGGNTIYF	TGTGCCAGCAGTGGGGGGACAGGGACGGGAGGAAACACCATATATTTT
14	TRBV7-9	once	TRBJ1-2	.	CASSFGEANYGYTF	TGTGCCAGCAGCTTCGGGGAAGCTAACTATGGCTACACCTTC
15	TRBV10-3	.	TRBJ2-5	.	CAISESGQRLETQYF	TGTGCCATCAGTGAGTCTGGTCAGAGACTAGAGACCCAGTACTTC
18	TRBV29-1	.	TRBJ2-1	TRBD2	CSVEGPLMTSGNLNEQFF	TGCAGCGTTGAAGGACCCCTTATGACTAGCGGGAATCTCAATGAGCAGTTCTTC
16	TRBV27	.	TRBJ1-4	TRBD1	CASSLSSGTGNEKLFF	TGTGCCAGCAGTTTATCCTCGGGGACAGGGAACGAAAAACTGTTTTTT
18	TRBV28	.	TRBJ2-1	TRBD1	CASSFNTGGQDSYNEQFF	TGTGCCAGCAGTTTTAATACAGGGGGGCAGGACTCCTACAATGAGCAGTTCTTC
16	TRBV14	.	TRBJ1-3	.	CASSQDRLFSGNTIYF	TGTGCCAGCAGCCAAGATCGGCTGTTCTCTGGAAACACCATATATTTT
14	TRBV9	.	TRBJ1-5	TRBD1	CASSVGQGPQPQHF	TGTGCCAGCAGCGTAGGACAGGGGCCTCAGCCCCAGCATTTT
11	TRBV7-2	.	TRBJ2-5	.	CASSVAETQYF	TGTGCCAGCAGCGTTGCAGAGACCCAGTACTTC
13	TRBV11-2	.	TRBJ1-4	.	CATGRMENEKLFF	TGTGCCACCGGACGGATGGAGAATGAAAAACTGTTTTTT
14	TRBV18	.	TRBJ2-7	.	CASSLGRLSYEQYF	TGTGCCAGCTCCCTGGGACGTCTCTCCTACGAGCAGTACTTC
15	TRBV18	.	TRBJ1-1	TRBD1	CASSPPARGLGEAFF	TGTGCCAGCTCACCTCCCGCCAGGGGGCTCGGTGAAGCTTTCTTT